This T cell receptor (beta chain) is from a study of T cell repertoires in cytomegalovirus infection. Background on the study: TCR beta signatures that were public indicated CMV infection and matching HLA type.

Each CDR3 protein gets one entry after TCRdb re-called the reads with MiXCR. The sample contains 400,000 to 550,000 distinct CDR3 sequences, 10% to 12% of which appear only once. Study results and caveats: HLA-C-restricted CMV clonotypes gave the most frequent clonotype in two of eight donors. The cumulative frequency of public TCR beta families distinguished individuals who carried CMV together with the relevant HLA.

Germline-derived CDR1 and CDR2 are LGHDT and YNNKEL (reference sequence). This CDR3 is 13 amino acids long. V was trimmed by 6 bases and J by 3 bases, leaving 11 bases between them. This clonotype was seen a few times. What it recognizes is unknown. The rearrangement uses TRBV3-1 and TRBJ2-5; possible D gene TRBD2, 6 bases. This clonotype originated in a human donor in good health (CMV status not recorded). Some clones in this sample may be carry-over from other donors' samples. The specimen was PBMCs. The CDR3 bases are TGTGCCAGCAGTCGCGGGACTGAAGAGACCCAGTACTTC. This codes for CASSRGTEETQYF.